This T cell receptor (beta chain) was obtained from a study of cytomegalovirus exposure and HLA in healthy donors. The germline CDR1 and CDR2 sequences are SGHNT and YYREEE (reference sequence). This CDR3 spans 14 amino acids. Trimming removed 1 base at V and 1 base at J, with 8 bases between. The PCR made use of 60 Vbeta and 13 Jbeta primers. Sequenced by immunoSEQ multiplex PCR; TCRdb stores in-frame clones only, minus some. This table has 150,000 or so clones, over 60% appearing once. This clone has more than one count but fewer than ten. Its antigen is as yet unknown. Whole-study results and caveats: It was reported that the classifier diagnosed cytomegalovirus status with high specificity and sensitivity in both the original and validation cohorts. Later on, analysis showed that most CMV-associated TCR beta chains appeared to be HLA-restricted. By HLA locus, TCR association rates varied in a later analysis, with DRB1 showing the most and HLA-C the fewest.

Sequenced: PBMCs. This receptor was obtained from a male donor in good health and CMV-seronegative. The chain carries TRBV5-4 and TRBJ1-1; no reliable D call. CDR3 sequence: CASSLPGRNTEAFF. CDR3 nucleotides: TGTGCCAGCAGCTTGCCGGGTAGGAACACTGAAGCTTTCTTT.